This T cell receptor beta chain was identified in a study of PD-1 blockade in mismatch repair-deficient tumors. The wider study: Enrolled about 2012-2016, patients had progressing, pretreated mismatch repair-deficient cancers of over nine types.

Sequencing was performed with immunoSEQ multiplex PCR; in TCRdb, only in-frame clones are kept and a portion is missing. The repertoire holds tens of thousands of clones, approximately 88% seen once, with approximately 15% in the top ten. Every patient had mismatch repair deficiency by PCR or immunohistochemistry. TCRs were sequenced from three patients responding to pembrolizumab. Study-wide points: Rapid post-treatment expansion, then contraction, generally preceding radiologic response, marked tumor-resident clones.

V lost 2 bases and J lost 1, with 9 bases in between. Germline CDR1 reads MGHRA; CDR2 reads YSYEKL. The CDR3 loop spans 14 amino acids. As concerns this clone: What it binds is unknown.

Here the sequenced sample was peripheral blood, taken 52 weeks after starting pembrolizumab. The chain recombines TRBV4-1 with TRBJ2-7; D unresolved. The sequence was obtained from an adult with mismatch repair-deficient cancer. CDR3 in amino acids: CASSQKALSYEQYF. CDR3 sequence (DNA): TGCGCCAGCAGCCAAAAGGCTCTATCCTACGAGCAGTACTTC.